This paragraph reports one TCR beta chain. Its antigen is still unknown. These data belong to a study of T cell responses to AZD1222 COVID-19 vaccine. The overall study: Analysis merged second doses at about 4 or about 12 weeks.

CDR3 length: 15 amino acids. CDR1 and CDR2 from the germline V gene are MNHEY and SMNVEV (reference sequence). The V segment lost 5 bases and the J segment 4 bases; nucleotides outside the gene matches: 10. Assay: immunoSEQ multiplex PCR; the TCRdb copy retains only in-frame clones and omits some. This sample has fewer than 120,000 clones; 85% to 95% occur once, and the top ten carry about 7.8%. General observations from the study: Only a handful of individuals given AZD1222 were seropositive at baseline. Spike regions recognized by vaccine-associated CD4 TCRs spanned the protein, led by 160-218 and 743-854.

The sample consisted of peripheral blood, taken on day 0 of AZD1222 vaccination. This chain links TRBV27 with TRBJ1-2; TRBD1 matches at 7 bases. This clonotype was obtained from an adult in good health. The CDR3 DNA reads TGTGCCAGCAGTCAACAGGGAGGGGGCGTCTATGGCTACACCTTC. It specifies CASSQQGGGVYGYTF.